One and the same sample provided the 18 T cell receptor beta chains below, sequenced in a study of blood T cell repertoires in COVID-19. TCRdb's table, derived via immunoSEQ multiplex PCR, lists solely in-frame clones and lacks some. The table records about 140,000 clones, about nine tenths of them present only once. Sequencing input: PBMCs or T cells enriched from blood (not recorded which). The receptors here all came from a man in his 60s who had recovered from COVID-19.

This chain links TRBV12-3 or TRBV12-4 with TRBJ1-5; TRBD1 matches 7 bases. The length of the CDR3 is 13 residues. The V gene end was trimmed by 5 bases and the J gene end by 5 bases; junction bases not matched to a gene: 3. The CDR3 sequence: CASSRDSYQPQHF. In nucleotides, the CDR3 is TGTGCCAGCAGTAGGGACAGTTATCAGCCCCAGCATTTT.

This chain links TRBV11-2 with TRBJ2-7, with D maybe TRBD1 (5 bases). Per the germline V gene, CDR1 is SGHAT and CDR2 is FQNNGV. This CDR3 is built from 14 residues. Trimming cost V 5 bases and J 7 bases, with 18 bases left between them. The CDR3 region is CASSPGRLRGEQYF. The CDR3 nucleotides are TGTGCCAGCAGCCCAGGCAGGCTAAGGGGTGAGCAGTACTTC.

The chain combines TRBV6-1 with TRBJ2-5; 8 nucleotides line up with TRBD1. V was pared by 2 bases and J by 5 bases, with 13 bases of the junction left unmatched. The germline V gene encodes CDR1 MNHNS and CDR2 SASEGT. The CDR3 is 17 amino acids. The CDR3 loop is CASSERGTGIGRETQYF. In DNA form, the CDR3 reads TGTGCCAGCAGTGAAAGGGGGACAGGAATCGGTAGGGAGACCCAGTACTTC.

V and J are TRBV4-1 and TRBJ2-4; 9 nucleotides align to TRBD2. Trimming took 4 bases from V and 6 from J; bases not matched to a gene: 16. Germline assignment: CDR1 MGHRA and CDR2 YSYEKL. The CDR3 extends over 18 amino acids. This CDR3 is CASSPSGGRIGGRNIQYF. The CDR3 coding sequence is TGCGCCAGCAGCCCCAGCGGGGGGCGCATCGGGGGTAGAAACATTCAGTACTTC.

The chain is built from TRBV7-9 and TRBJ1-1, with D tentatively TRBD1 (6 bases). V was trimmed by 4 bases and J by 3 bases, leaving 12 bases between them. Germline CDR1 is SEHNR and CDR2 is FQNEAQ (reference sequence). This CDR3 spans 14 amino acids. In DNA form, the CDR3 reads TGTGCCAGCAGCTACAGGGATGGGCACACTGAAGCTTTCTTT. It codes for CASSYRDGHTEAFF.

This sequence joins TRBV19 and TRBJ1-1; D call uncertain. V was cut by 5 bases and J by 1 base, with 8 bases left in between. The CDR3 is 13 amino acids. CDR1 is LNHDA, CDR2 SQIVND, per germline (reference sequence). The CDR3 loop reads CASSGLQNTEAFF. The CDR3 bases are TGTGCCAGTAGTGGACTGCAGAACACTGAAGCTTTCTTT.

This chain links TRBV29-1 with TRBJ2-3; D remains unclear. Germline loops: CDR1 SQVTM, CDR2 ANQGSEA. Trimming took off 4 bases at V and 6 bases at J, with 8 bases between the two ends. The CDR3 runs to 11 residues. The CDR3 DNA reads TGCAGCGTTGCTTCCCAGGATACGCAGTATTTT. Translating gives CSVASQDTQYF.

The chain couples TRBV27 to TRBJ1-1; TRBD1 matches at 8 bases. This CDR3 has 18 residues. The J segment lost 4 bases and the V segment lost 0 bases, leaving 13 bases of the junction unmatched. Germline CDR1 reads MNHEY; CDR2 reads SMNVEV (reference sequence). DNA for the CDR3: TGTGCCAGCAGTTTATCGGCCGGGACAGGCGGGATGAGCACTGAAGCTTTCTTT. This gives the protein CASSLSAGTGGMSTEAFF.

The rearrangement links TRBV11-2 to TRBJ1-4; D is undetermined. The CDR3 extends over 17 amino acids. The germline V gene has CDR1 SGHAT and CDR2 FQNNGV. Trimming cost V 3 bases and J 2 bases, with 16 bases left between them. CDR3 residues: CASSFGPPGGTNEKLFF. CDR3 coding DNA: TGTGCCAGCAGCTTTGGACCGCCGGGAGGGACTAATGAAAAACTGTTTTTT.

J is TRBJ2-3 and V is TRBV11-2, with no clear D. Germline V CDR1 and CDR2: SGHAT, FQNNGV. This CDR3 contains 15 residues. Trimming took off 0 bases at V and 2 bases at J, with 9 bases between the two ends. The CDR3 spells CASSLDVVTTDTQYF. CDR3 in DNA: TGTGCCAGCAGCTTAGATGTAGTAACCACAGATACGCAGTATTTT.

J is TRBJ2-4 and V is TRBV2; a weak D match, TRBD2 (7 bases). Trimming stripped 8 bases from V and 6 bases from J, with 17 bases between. The CDR3 extends over 14 amino acids. The germline V gene has CDR1 SNHLY and CDR2 FYNNEI. The CDR3 nucleotides are TGTGCCAGCGGCGTAGGGGGGGACGTAAACATTCAGTACTTC. The encoded protein is CASGVGGDVNIQYF.

The chain recombines TRBV5-3 with TRBJ1-6, with D tentatively TRBD1 (6 bases). TRBV5-3 is classed as an ORF, of uncertain function. The CDR3 sequence is 19 residues long. V was trimmed by 6 bases and J by 5 bases, leaving 27 bases between them. CDR3 in amino acids: CARNKPDSQPIPDNSPLHF. The CDR3 coding sequence is TGTGCCAGAAACAAGCCGGACAGCCAACCTATTCCAGATAATTCACCCCTCCACTTT.

The rearrangement joins TRBV5-5 to TRBJ1-2, with TRBD1 as a possible D gene (6 bases). Looked up from germline, CDR1 is SGHKS and CDR2 is YYEKEE (reference sequence). This CDR3 region has 12 residues. Trimming removed 7 bases from V and 8 bases from J, with 15 bases in between. CDR3 in amino acids: CASHGQNGGYTF. The CDR3, as DNA: TGTGCCAGCCATGGACAGAACGGAGGCTACACCTTC.

This chain joins TRBV2 and TRBJ1-3; a possible D gene is TRBD1 (6 bases). CDR3 length equals 15 residues. CDR1 and CDR2 from the germline V gene are SNHLY and FYNNEI. V dropped 6 bases and J dropped 0 bases, with 12 bases sitting between them. The CDR3 sequence: CASRGGAYSGNTIYF. CDR3 coding DNA: TGTGCCAGCAGAGGGGGGGCCTACTCTGGAAACACCATATATTTT.

V and J are TRBV6-2 or TRBV6-3 and TRBJ2-3, with 8 bases aligning to TRBD2. Losses at the gene ends were 0 bases for V and 0 bases for J; bases not matched to a gene: 5. The CDR3 is made up of 17 amino acids. CDR1 and CDR2 (germline): MNHEY, SVGEGT. This CDR3 is CASSYSRAGESTDTQYF. The CDR3 DNA follows: TGTGCCAGCAGTTACTCCAGAGCGGGGGAAAGCACAGATACGCAGTATTTT.

The chain has TRBV27 and TRBJ2-1, with D possibly TRBD2 on 5 matching bases. In germline, CDR1 is MNHEY, CDR2 SMNVEV (reference sequence). V lost 6 bases to trimming and J lost 7 bases, with 22 bases between them. The CDR3 totals 16 residues. The CDR3 spells CASRGSRTPMGNEQFF. The CDR3 region has the DNA TGTGCCAGCAGGGGGAGCAGGACCCCTATGGGGAATGAGCAGTTCTTC.

The rearrangement links TRBV5-1 to TRBJ2-2, with 13 bases identical to TRBD2. There are 15 residues in the CDR3. V dropped 4 bases and J dropped 6; count of bases not matched to a gene: 3. Germline assignment: CDR1 SGHRS and CDR2 YFSETQ. In DNA form, the CDR3 reads TGCGCCAGCAGCCAGGGACTAGCGGGGTCCGGGGAGCTGTTTTTT. This encodes CASSQGLAGSGELFF.

The chain combines TRBV28 with TRBJ2-7; 8 nucleotides match TRBD2. V shed 5 bases, J shed 2 bases, and the junction held 5 bases outside the gene matches. Germline assignment: CDR1 MDHEN and CDR2 SYDVKM. The CDR3 runs to 14 residues. CDR3 sequence reads: CASSTPGGTYEQYF. The CDR3 bases are TGTGCCAGCAGTACCCCGGGAGGGACCTACGAGCAGTACTTC.